This TCR beta chain came from a study of shared clonotypes between healthy human individuals. This clone was recorded only once. Its matching antigen is unknown. Donors comprised only Caucasian adults living in Nashville, Tennessee. Some clones are missing from TCRdb's copy, which holds only in-frame ones; the method was immunoSEQ multiplex PCR. The sample includes approximately 640,000 clones, about 92% of them seen just once. The CDR3 is 14 residues long. Looked up from germline, CDR1 is SEHNR and CDR2 is FQNEAQ (reference sequence). V gave up 5 bases and J gave up 4 bases; unmatched junction bases: 8. Overall study results and limits: Naive subsets generally had larger estimated richness than memory subsets.

The J gene is TRBJ2-7, the V gene TRBV7-9, with 7 positions matching TRBD1. The sequenced sample was memory CD8+ T cells from PBMCs. Subset given: CD45RO+ cells pooled with CCR7-negative TemRA cells. The sequence came from a young man in good health. Some clones in this sample may be carry-over from other donors' samples. CDR3: CASSGLDRRYEQYF. DNA for the CDR3: TGTGCCAGCAGCGGTCTGGACAGGCGGTACGAGCAGTACTTC.